The rows below give T cell receptor beta chains drawn from one sample of a study of blood T cells in healthy people across ages. TCRdb used MiXCR to reprocess the 5' RACE reads, holding one entry per CDR3 protein. This sample has roughly 680,000 distinct CDR3 sequences; around 45% occur once, and the top ten carry about a third. The sequenced material came from blood. Receptors were obtained from a woman between 55 and 75 years old in good health. The CDR3 runs from the conserved cysteine through the conserved F or W. The D gene is left open where the match is weak. A clone size is listed for some rows: how often the clone was seen (once, few, many), or a class if it is expanded.

j_call | v_call | clone_size | d_call | cdr3_nt | cdr3_aa
TRBJ2-7 | TRBV7-2 | few | NA | TGTGCCAGCAGCTTAATGGTCAATAAGCCCTACGAGCAGTACTTC | CASSLMVNKPYEQYF
TRBJ2-7 | TRBV5-1 | NA | TRBD2 | TGCGCCAGCAGGCCAGTAGCGGGACCTTCCTGCGAGCAGTACTTC | CASRPVAGPSCEQYF
TRBJ1-5 | TRBV7-2 | NA | TRBD1 | TGCGCCAGCAGCTTAGGGGGACAGGGCTGGCAGCCCCAGCATTTT | CASSLGGQGWQPQHF
TRBJ2-5 | TRBV20-1 | NA | NA | TGCAGTGCTCAGGGGACCCCAGGGACCCAGTACTTC | CSAQGTPGTQYF
TRBJ1-4 | TRBV2 | NA | NA | TGTGCCAGCAGGGAGAACCGGGACCGACGAGGAAAACTGTTTTTT | CASRENRDRRGKLFF
TRBJ2-3 | TRBV20-1 | NA | TRBD1 | TGCAGTGCTAGGGATGGGGAGACAGGGGGGTTCACAGATACGCAGTATTTT | CSARDGETGGFTDTQYF
TRBJ1-2 | TRBV5-1 | NA | TRBD1 | TGCGCCAGCAGGGTCTGGGACAGGGACGGCTACACCTTC | CASRVWDRDGYTF
TRBJ1-5 | TRBV5-6 | few | NA | TGTGCCAGCAGCTTGGCTCATGTAAGCAATCAGCCCCAGCATTTT | CASSLAHVSNQPQHF
TRBJ2-5 | TRBV5-1 | NA | TRBD1 | TGCGCCAGCAGCTCAACAGGGGGCTCAGAGACCCAGTACTTC | CASSSTGGSETQYF
TRBJ1-6 | TRBV14 | NA | NA | TGTGCCAGCAGCCAGACGACAGGAATTAATTCACCCCTCCACTTT | CASSQTTGINSPLHF
TRBJ2-7 | TRBV28 | NA | TRBD2 | TGTGCCAGCAGCACTACGGGACTAGCGAGTGGAGAGCAGTACTTC | CASSTTGLASGEQYF
TRBJ2-7 | TRBV25-1 | NA | TRBD1 | TGTGCCAGCAGGGAGGACAGGGTTTTGGGGGAGCAGTACTTC | CASREDRVLGEQYF
TRBJ2-5 | TRBV29-1 | NA | TRBD1 | TGCAGCGTTGAAGATCGGGACAGGGGGCGGGAGACCCAGTACTTC | CSVEDRDRGRETQYF
TRBJ1-1 | TRBV12-3/TRBV12-4 | NA | NA | TGTGCCAGCACCTTGACGGGGAACACTGAAGCTTTCTTT | CASTLTGNTEAFF
TRBJ2-7 | TRBV20-1 | few | NA | TGCAGTGCGGACCTCGGACAGTCCCCCTCCTACGAGCAGTACTTC | CSADLGQSPSYEQYF
TRBJ2-5 | TRBV3-1 | NA | TRBD2 | TGTGCCAGCAGCCATGCCGGGAGGGAGCAGTACTTC | CASSHAGREQYF
TRBJ2-7 | TRBV20-1 | NA | TRBD2 | TGCAGTGCTAGAGAATTGACTAGCGGGGCCACCTACGAGCAGTACTTC | CSARELTSGATYEQYF
TRBJ1-1 | TRBV5-1 | once | NA | TGCGCCAGCAGCGGCGCAGGGAACACTGAAGCTTTCTTT | CASSGAGNTEAFF
TRBJ2-7 | TRBV27 | once | TRBD1 | TGTGCCAGCAGACGACGGACAGGCGATGCCTACGAGCAGTACTTC | CASRRRTGDAYEQYF
TRBJ1-6 | TRBV20-1 | NA | TRBD1 | TGCAGTGCCCCCGGGACAGGGGCTAATCATTCACCCCTCCACTTT | CSAPGTGANHSPLHF
TRBJ2-1 | TRBV28 | NA | NA | TGTGCCAGCAGTTTAGGTGCAGGGGAGGGGAATGAGCAGTTCTTC | CASSLGAGEGNEQFF
TRBJ1-1 | TRBV6-5 | NA | NA | TGTGCCAGCAGTTCCTCGGAGGCGAACACTGAAGCTTTCTTT | CASSSSEANTEAFF
TRBJ2-5 | TRBV7-8 | NA | TRBD2 | TGTGCCAGCAGCTTAGGGGTTAGCGGGAGCTCTCTGTTCTTC | CASSLGVSGSSLFF
TRBJ2-6 | TRBV5-1 | NA | TRBD1 | TGCGCCAGCAGCCTCAGTCCCGGGACAGGGAAAGGGGCCAACGTCCTGACTTTC | CASSLSPGTGKGANVLTF
TRBJ2-7 | TRBV27 | NA | NA | TGTGCCAGCAGTTCTGGGAGCTCCGCCTACGAGCTGTACTTC | CASSSGSSAYELYF
TRBJ2-7 | TRBV7-2 | many | NA | TGTGCCAGCAGCTTAGTTGGTGGCTACGAGCAGTACTTC | CASSLVGGYEQYF
TRBJ2-7 | TRBV7-2 | few | TRBD2 | TGTGCCAGCAGCTTCGCCGGGACTAGCTCCTACGAGCAGTACTTC | CASSFAGTSSYEQYF
TRBJ2-5 | TRBV7-2 | NA | NA | TGTGCCAGCAGCTTAACCCTTCTAGGGGCGGAGACCCAGTACTTC | CASSLTLLGAETQYF
TRBJ2-5 | TRBV27 | NA | TRBD1 | TGTGCCAGCAGTTCTTTTGGGACAGAGTACCAAGAGACCCAGTACTTC | CASSSFGTEYQETQYF